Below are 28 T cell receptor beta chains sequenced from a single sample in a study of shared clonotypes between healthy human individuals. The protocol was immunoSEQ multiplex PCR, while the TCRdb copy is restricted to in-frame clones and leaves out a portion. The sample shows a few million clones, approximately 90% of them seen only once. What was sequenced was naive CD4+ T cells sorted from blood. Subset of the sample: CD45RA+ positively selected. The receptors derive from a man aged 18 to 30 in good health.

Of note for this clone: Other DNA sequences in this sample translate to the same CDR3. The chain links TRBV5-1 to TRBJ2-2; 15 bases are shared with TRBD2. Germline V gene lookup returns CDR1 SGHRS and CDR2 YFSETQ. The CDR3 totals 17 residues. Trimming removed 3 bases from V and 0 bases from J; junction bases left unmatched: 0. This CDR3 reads CASSWTSGGANTGELFF. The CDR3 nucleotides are TGCGCCAGCAGCTGGACTAGCGGGGGGGCGAACACCGGGGAGCTGTTTTTT.

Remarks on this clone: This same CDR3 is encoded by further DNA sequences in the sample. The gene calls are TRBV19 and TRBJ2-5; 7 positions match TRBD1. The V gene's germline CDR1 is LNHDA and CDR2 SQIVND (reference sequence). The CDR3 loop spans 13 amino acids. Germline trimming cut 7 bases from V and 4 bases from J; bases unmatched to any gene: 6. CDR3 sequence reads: CASTSTGRETQYF. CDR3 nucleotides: TGTGCCAGTACCTCGACAGGGCGAGAGACCCAGTACTTC.

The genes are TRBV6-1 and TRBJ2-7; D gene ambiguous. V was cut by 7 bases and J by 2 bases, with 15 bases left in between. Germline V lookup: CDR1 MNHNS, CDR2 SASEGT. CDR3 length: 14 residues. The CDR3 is CASIIGGGTYEQYF. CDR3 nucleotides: TGTGCCAGCATCATAGGTGGTGGGACCTACGAGCAGTACTTC.

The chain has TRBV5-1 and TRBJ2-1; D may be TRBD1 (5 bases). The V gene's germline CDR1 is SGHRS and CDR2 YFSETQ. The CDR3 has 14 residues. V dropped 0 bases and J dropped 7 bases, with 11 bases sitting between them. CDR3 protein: CASSLGPQGNEQFF. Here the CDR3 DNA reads TGCGCCAGCAGCTTGGGCCCCCAGGGAAATGAGCAGTTCTTC.

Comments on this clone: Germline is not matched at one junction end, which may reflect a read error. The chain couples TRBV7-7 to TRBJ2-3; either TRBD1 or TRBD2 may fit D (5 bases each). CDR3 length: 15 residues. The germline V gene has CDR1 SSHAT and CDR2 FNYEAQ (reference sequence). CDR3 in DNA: TGTGCTAGCAGCTTGGGGGAGTCGGGCACAGATACGCAGTATTTT. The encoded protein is CASSLGESGTDTQYF.

CDR3 loop: CASSLGLAGSGTGELFF. The CDR3 DNA reads as TGTGCCAGCAGCTTAGGACTAGCGGGATCGGGCACCGGGGAGCTGTTTTTT. The chain carries TRBV7-2 and TRBJ2-2; TRBD2 matches at 11 bases. The CDR3 has 17 amino acids. The V segment lost 1 base and the J segment 4 bases; nucleotides outside the gene matches: 5. CDR1 and CDR2 from the germline V gene are SGHTA and FQGNSA.

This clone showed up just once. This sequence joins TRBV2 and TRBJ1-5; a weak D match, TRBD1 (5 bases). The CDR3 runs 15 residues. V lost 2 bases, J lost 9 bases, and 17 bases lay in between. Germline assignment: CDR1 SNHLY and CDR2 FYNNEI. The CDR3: CASSESPGLGGPQHF. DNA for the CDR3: TGTGCCAGCAGTGAATCTCCGGGACTAGGAGGGCCCCAGCATTTT. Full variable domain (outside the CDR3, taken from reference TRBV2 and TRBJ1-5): EPEVTQTPSHQVTQMGQEVILRCVPISNHLYFYWYRQILGQKVEFLVSFYNNEISEKSEIFDDQFSVERPDGSNFTLKIRSTKLEDSAMYFCASSESPGLGGPQHFGDGTRLSIL.

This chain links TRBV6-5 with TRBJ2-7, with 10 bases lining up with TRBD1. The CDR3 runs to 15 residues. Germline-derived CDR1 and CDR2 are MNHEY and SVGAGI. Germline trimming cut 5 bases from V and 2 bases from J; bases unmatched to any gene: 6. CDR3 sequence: CASSKTDRGPYEQYF. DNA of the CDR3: TGTGCCAGCAGTAAAACAGACAGGGGGCCCTACGAGCAGTACTTC.

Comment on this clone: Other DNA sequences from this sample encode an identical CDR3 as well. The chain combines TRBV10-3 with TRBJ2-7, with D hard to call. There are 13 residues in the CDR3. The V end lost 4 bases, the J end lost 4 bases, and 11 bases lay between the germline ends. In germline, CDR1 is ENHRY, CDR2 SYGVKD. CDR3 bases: TGTGCCATCAGTGTGGGTCTTTCTTACGAGCAGTACTTC. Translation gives CAISVGLSYEQYF.

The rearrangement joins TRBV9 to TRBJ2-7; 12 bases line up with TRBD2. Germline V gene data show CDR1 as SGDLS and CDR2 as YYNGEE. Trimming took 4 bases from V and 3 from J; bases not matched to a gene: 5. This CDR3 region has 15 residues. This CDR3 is CASSPQLAGGYEQYF. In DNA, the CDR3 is TGTGCCAGCAGCCCTCAACTAGCGGGAGGCTACGAGCAGTACTTC.

CDR3 DNA sequence: TGCGCCAGCAGCCAAGATGAGACAGCGTGGGGGTTTGGGCCCCAGCATTTT. This encodes CASSQDETAWGFGPQHF. The V and J genes are TRBV4-1 and TRBJ1-5; maybe TRBD1 (5 bases). Per the germline V gene, CDR1 is MGHRA and CDR2 is YSYEKL. The CDR3 extends over 17 amino acids. Trimming pared 0 bases from V and 9 bases from J, leaving 21 bases between.

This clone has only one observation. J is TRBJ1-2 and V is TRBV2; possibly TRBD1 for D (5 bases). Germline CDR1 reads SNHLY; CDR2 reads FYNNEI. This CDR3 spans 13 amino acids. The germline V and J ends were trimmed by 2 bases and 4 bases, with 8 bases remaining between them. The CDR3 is CASSEKGSYGYTF. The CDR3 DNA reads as TGTGCCAGCAGTGAAAAGGGGTCCTATGGCTACACCTTC.

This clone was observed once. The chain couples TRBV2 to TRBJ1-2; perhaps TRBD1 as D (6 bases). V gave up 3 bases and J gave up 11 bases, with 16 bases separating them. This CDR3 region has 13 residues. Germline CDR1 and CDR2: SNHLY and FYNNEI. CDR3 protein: CASSEIDRPTYTF. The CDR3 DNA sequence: TGTGCCAGCAGTGAGATCGACAGGCCTACTTACACCTTC.

This CDR3 reads CASSQDFSGQETQYF. CDR3 in DNA: TGTGCCAGCAGCCAAGACTTTTCAGGGCAAGAGACCCAGTACTTC. The chain recombines TRBV14 with TRBJ2-5; the D gene is possibly TRBD1 (5 bases). The CDR3 totals 15 residues. V dropped 0 bases and J dropped 2 bases, with 10 bases sitting between them. Germline CDR1 is SGHDN and CDR2 is FVKESK.

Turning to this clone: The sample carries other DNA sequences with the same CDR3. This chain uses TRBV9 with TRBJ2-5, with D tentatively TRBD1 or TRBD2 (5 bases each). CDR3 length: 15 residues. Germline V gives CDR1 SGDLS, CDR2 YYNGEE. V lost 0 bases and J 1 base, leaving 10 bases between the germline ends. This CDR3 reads CASSVEGTSQETQYF. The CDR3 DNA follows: TGTGCCAGCAGCGTAGAGGGGACCTCCCAAGAGACCCAGTACTTC.

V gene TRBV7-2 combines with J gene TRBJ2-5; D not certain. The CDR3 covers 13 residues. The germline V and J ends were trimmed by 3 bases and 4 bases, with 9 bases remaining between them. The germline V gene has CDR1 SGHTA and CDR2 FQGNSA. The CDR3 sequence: CASSFGEAETQYF. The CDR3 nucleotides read TGTGCCAGCAGCTTTGGAGAAGCAGAGACCCAGTACTTC.

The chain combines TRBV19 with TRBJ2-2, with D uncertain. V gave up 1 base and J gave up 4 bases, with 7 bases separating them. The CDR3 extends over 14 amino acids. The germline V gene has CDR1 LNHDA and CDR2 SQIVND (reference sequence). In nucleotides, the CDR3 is TGTGCCAGTAGTATAGTAGTTGCCACCGGGGAGCTGTTTTTT. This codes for CASSIVVATGELFF. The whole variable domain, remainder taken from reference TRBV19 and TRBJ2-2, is DGGITQSPKYLFRKEGQNVTLSCEQNLNHDAMYWYRQDPGQGLRLIYYSQIVNDFQKGDIAEGYSVSREKKESFPLTVTSAQKNPTAFYLCASSIVVATGELFFGEGSRLTVL.

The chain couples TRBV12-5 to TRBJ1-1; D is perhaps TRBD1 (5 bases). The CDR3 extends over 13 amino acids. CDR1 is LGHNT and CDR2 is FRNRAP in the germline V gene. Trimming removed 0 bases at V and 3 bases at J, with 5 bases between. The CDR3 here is CASGLVQDTEAFF. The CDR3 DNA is TGTGCTAGTGGTTTGGTACAGGACACTGAAGCTTTCTTT.

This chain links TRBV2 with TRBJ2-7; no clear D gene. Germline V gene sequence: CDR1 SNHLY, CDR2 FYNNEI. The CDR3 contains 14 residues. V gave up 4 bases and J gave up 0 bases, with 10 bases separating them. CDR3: CASSGPYDSYEQYF. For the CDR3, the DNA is TGTGCCAGCAGTGGCCCGTACGACTCCTACGAGCAGTACTTC.

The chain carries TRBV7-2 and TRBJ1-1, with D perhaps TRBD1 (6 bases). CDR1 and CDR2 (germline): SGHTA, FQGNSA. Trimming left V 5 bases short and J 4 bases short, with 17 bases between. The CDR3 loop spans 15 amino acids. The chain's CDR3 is CASSLRRVGGTEAFF. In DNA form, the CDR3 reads TGTGCCAGCAGCCTCCGCAGAGTAGGGGGCACTGAAGCTTTCTTT. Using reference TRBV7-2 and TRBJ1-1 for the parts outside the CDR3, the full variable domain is GAGVSQSPSNKVTEKGKDVELRCDPISGHTALYWYRQSLGQGLEFLIYFQGNSAPDKSGLPSDRFSAERTGGSVSTLTIQRTQQEDSAVYLCASSLRRVGGTEAFFGQGTRLTVV.

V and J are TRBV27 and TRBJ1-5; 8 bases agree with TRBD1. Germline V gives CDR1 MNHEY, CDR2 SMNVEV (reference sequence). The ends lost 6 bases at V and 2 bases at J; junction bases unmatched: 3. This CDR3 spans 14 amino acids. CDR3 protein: CASSWTGRNQPQHF. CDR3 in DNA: TGTGCCAGCAGCTGGACAGGGCGCAATCAGCCCCAGCATTTT.

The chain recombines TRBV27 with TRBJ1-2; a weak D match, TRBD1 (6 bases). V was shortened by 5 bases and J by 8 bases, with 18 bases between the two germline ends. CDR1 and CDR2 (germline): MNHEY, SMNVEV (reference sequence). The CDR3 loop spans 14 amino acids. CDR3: CASSNTDSWEGYTF. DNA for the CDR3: TGTGCCAGCAGTAACACGGACAGTTGGGAAGGCTACACCTTC.

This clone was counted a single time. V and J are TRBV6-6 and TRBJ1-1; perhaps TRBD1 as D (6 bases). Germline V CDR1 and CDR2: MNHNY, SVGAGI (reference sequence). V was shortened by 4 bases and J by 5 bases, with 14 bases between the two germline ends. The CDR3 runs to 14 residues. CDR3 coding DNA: TGTGCCAGCAGTTTCGGGGGGACACTTACTGAAGCTTTCTTT. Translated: CASSFGGTLTEAFF.

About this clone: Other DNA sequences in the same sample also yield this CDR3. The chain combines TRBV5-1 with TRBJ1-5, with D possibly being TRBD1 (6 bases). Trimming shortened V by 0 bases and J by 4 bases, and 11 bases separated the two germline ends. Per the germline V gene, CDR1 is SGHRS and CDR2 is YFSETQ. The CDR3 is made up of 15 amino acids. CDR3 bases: TGCGCCAGCAGCTTGGCGGGGGCGCGTAATCAGCCCCAGCATTTT. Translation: CASSLAGARNQPQHF.

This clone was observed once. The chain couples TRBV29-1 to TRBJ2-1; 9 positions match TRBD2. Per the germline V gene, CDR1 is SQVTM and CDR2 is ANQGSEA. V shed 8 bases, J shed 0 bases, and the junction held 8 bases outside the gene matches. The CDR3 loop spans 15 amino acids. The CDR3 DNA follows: TGCAGCCCCCTCCCGGGACTAGCCTCCTACAATGAGCAGTTCTTC. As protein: CSPLPGLASYNEQFF.

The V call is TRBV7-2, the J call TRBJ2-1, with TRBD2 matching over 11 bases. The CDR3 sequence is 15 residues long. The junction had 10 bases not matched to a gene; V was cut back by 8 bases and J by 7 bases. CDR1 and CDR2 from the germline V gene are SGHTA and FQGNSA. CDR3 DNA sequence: TGTGCCAGCCGATATTCCGGGACTAGCGGAAATGAGCAGTTCTTC. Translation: CASRYSGTSGNEQFF.

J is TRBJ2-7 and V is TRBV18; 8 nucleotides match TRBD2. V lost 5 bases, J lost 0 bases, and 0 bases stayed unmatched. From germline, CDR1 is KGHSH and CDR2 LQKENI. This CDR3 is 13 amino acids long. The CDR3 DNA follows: TGTGCCAGCTCAGGGACTAGCTCCTACGAGCAGTACTTC. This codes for CASSGTSSYEQYF. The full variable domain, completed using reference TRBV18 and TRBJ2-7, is NAGVMQNPRHLVRRRGQEARLRCSPMKGHSHVYWYRQLPEEGLKFMVYLQKENIIDESGMPKERFSAEFPKEGPSILRIQQVVRGDSAAYFCASSGTSSYEQYFGPGTRLTVT.

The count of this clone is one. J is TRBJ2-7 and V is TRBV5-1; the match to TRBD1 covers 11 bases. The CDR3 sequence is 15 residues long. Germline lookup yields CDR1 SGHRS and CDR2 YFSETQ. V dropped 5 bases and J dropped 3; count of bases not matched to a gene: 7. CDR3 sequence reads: CASRHSGTGGYEQYF. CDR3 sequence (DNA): TGCGCCAGCAGACATTCCGGGACAGGGGGCTACGAGCAGTACTTC.